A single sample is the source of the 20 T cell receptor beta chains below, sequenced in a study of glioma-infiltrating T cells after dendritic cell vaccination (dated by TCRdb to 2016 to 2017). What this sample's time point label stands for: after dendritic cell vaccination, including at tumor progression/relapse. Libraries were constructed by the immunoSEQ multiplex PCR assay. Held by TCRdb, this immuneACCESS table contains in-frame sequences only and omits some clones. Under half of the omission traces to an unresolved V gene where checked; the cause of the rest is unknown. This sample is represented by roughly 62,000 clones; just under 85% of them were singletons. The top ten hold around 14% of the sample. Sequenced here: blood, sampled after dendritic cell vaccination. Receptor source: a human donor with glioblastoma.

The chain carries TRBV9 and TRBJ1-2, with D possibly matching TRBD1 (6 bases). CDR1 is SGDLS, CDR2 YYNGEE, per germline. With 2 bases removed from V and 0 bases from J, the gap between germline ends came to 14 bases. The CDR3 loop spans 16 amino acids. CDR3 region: CASSVGGAGTNYGYTF. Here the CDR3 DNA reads TGTGCCAGCAGCGTGGGGGGGGCAGGGACTAACTATGGCTACACCTTC.

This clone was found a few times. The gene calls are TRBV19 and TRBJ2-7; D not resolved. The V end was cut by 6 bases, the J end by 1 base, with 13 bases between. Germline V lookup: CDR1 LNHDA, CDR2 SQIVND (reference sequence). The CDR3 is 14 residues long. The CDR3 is CASRSTTGSYEQYF. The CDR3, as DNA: TGTGCCAGTAGATCTACGACGGGTTCCTACGAGCAGTACTTC.

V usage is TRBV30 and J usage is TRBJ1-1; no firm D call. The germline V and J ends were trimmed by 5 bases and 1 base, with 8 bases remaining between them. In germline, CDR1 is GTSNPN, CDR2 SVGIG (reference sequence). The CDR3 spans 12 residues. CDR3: CAWGITNTEAFF. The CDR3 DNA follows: TGTGCCTGGGGCATTACGAACACTGAAGCTTTCTTT.

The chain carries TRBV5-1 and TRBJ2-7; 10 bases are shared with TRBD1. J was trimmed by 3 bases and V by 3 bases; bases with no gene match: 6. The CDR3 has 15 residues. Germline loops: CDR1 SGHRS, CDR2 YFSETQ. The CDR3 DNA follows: TGCGCCAGCAGCTACACCCGGGACAGGGGCTACGAGCAGTACTTC. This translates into CASSYTRDRGYEQYF.

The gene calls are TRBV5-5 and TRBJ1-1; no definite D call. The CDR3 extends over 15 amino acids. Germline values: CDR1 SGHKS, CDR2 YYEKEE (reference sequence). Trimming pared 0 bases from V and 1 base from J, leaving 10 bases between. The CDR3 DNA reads TGTGCCAGCAGCTTGGGGTTGTTGCGGAACACTGAAGCTTTCTTT. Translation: CASSLGLLRNTEAFF.

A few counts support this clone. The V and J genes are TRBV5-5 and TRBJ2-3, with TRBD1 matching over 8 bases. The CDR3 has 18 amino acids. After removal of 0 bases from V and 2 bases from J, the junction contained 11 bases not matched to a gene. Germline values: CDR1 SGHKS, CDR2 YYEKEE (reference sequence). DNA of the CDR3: TGTGCCAGCAGCTTGGTCCCCTATCAGGGGGCCTCCACAGATACGCAGTATTTT. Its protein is CASSLVPYQGASTDTQYF. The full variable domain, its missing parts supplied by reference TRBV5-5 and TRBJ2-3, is DAGVTQSPTHLIKTRGQQVTLRCSPISGHKSVSWYQQVLGQGPQFIFQYYEKEERGRGNFPDRFSARQFPNYSSELNVNALLLGDSALYLCASSLVPYQGASTDTQYFGPGTRLTVL.

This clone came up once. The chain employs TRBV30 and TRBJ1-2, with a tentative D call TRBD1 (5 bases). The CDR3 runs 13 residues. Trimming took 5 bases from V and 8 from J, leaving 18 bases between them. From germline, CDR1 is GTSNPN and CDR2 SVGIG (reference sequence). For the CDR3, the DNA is TGTGCCTGGGGAATAGGGGCGCCCGGGGGCTACACCTTC. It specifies CAWGIGAPGGYTF.

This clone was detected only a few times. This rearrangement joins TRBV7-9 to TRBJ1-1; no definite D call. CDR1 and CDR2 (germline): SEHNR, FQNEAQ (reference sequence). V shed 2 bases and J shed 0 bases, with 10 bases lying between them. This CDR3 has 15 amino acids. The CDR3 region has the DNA TGTGCCAGCAGCTTACATGCGGGCCTGAACACTGAAGCTTTCTTT. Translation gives CASSLHAGLNTEAFF.

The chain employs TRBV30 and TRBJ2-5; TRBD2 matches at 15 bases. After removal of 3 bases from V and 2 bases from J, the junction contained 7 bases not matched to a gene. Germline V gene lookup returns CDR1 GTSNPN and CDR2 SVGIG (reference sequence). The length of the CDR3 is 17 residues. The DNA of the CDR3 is TGTGCCTGGAGGACCGGGACTAGCGGGGGGTTGCAAGAGACCCAGTACTTC. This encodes CAWRTGTSGGLQETQYF.

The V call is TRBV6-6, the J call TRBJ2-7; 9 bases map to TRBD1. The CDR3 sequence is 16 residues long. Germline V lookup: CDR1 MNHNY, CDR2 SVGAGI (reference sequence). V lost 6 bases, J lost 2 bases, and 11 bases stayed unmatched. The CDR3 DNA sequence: TGTGCCAGCAGGGCTTCCGGGACAGGGTTTCCCTACGAGCAGTACTTC. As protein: CASRASGTGFPYEQYF.

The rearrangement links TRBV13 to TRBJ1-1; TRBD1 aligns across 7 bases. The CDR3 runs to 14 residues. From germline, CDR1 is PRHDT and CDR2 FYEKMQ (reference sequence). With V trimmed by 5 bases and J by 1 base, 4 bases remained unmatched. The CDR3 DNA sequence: TGTGCCAGCAGCGCCGACAGGGAGAACACTGAAGCTTTCTTT. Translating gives CASSADRENTEAFF.

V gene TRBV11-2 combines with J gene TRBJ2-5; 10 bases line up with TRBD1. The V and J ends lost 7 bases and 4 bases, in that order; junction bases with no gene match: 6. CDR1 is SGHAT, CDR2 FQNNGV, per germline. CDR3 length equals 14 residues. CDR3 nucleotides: TGTGCCAGCAATTTTGGACAGGGGGGAGAGACCCAGTACTTC. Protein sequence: CASNFGQGGETQYF.

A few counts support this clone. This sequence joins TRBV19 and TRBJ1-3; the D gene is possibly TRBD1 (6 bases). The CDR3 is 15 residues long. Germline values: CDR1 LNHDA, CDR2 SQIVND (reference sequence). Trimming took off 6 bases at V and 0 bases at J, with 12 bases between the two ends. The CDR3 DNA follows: TGTGCCAGTAGGCCCTCAGGGGACTCTGGAAACACCATATATTTT. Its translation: CASRPSGDSGNTIYF. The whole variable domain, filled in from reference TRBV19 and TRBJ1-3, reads DGGITQSPKYLFRKEGQNVTLSCEQNLNHDAMYWYRQDPGQGLRLIYYSQIVNDFQKGDIAEGYSVSREKKESFPLTVTSAQKNPTAFYLCASRPSGDSGNTIYFGEGSWLTVV.

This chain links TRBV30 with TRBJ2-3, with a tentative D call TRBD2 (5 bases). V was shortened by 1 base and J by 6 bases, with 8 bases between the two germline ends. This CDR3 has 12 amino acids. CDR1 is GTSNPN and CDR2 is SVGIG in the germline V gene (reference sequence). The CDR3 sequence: CAWSATGDTQYF. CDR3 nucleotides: TGTGCCTGGAGTGCCACGGGGGATACGCAGTATTTT.

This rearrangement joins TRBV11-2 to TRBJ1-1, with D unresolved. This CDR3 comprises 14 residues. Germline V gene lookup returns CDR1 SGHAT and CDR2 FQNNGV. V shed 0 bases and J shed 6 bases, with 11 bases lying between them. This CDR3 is CASSLDRSGPEAFF. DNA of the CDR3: TGTGCCAGCAGCTTAGATCGGAGCGGCCCTGAAGCTTTCTTT.

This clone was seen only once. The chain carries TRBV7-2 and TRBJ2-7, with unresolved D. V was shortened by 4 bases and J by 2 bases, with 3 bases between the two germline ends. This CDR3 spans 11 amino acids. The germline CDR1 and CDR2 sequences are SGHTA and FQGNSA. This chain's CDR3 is CASSSAYEQYF. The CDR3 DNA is TGTGCCAGCAGCTCGGCCTACGAGCAGTACTTC.

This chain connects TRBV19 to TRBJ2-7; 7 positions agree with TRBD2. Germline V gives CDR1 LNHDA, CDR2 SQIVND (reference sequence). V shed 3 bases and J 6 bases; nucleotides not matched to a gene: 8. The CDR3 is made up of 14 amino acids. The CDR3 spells CASSIGASGFEQYF. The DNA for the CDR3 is TGTGCCAGTAGTATCGGCGCTAGCGGATTCGAGCAGTACTTC.

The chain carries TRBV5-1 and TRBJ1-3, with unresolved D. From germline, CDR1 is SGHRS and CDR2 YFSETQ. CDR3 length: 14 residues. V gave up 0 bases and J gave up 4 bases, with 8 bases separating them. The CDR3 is CASSLDAGGNTIYF. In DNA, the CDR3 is TGCGCCAGCAGCTTGGATGCAGGAGGAAACACCATATATTTT.

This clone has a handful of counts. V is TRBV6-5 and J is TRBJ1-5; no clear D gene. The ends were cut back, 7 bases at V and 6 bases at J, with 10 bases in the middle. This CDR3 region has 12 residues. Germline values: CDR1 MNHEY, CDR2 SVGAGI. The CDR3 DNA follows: TGTGCCAGCACTCTGGGCCGTCAGCCCCAGCATTTT. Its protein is CASTLGRQPQHF.

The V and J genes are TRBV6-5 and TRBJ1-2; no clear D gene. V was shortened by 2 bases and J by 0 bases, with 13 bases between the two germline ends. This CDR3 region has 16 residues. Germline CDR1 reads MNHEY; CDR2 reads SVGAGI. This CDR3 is CASSYDGLRANYGYTF. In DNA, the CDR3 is TGTGCCAGCAGTTACGACGGACTCCGCGCTAACTATGGCTACACCTTC.